These 5 T cell receptor beta chains share one sample of origin, sequenced in a study of cytomegalovirus exposure and HLA in healthy donors. The PCR had 60 Vbeta and 13 Jbeta primers. Sequencing used immunoSEQ multiplex PCR; TCRdb keeps in-frame clones, though not all of them. The data hold under 150,000 clones, with around 82% observed a single time. The sequenced sample was PBMCs. The origin of the receptors is a male donor in good health and CMV-seropositive.

J is TRBJ2-7 and V is TRBV2; D is undetermined. CDR3 size: 13 residues. Germline CDR1 is SNHLY and CDR2 is FYNNEI. Between the trimmed V and J ends, which lost 4 bases and 2 bases, there was a span of 9 bases. DNA of the CDR3: TGTGCCAGCAGTGCGCGAATAGCCTACGAGCAGTACTTC. Translating it yields CASSARIAYEQYF.

The genes are TRBV7-2 and TRBJ2-5; the match to TRBD2 covers 11 bases. V lost 6 bases to trimming and J lost 10 bases; unmatched junction nucleotides: 7. The CDR3 has 13 amino acids. Looked up from germline, CDR1 is SGHTA and CDR2 is FQGNSA. CDR3 region: CASRPGLAEDQYF. The CDR3 coding sequence is TGTGCCAGCAGGCCGGGACTAGCGGAGGACCAGTACTTC.

CDR3 nucleotides: TGTGCCAGCAGTTTCGGGATCCGGGACAACCTCTACGAGCAGTACTTC. It specifies CASSFGIRDNLYEQYF. The chain is built from TRBV5-6 and TRBJ2-7, with D possibly TRBD1 on 6 matching bases. CDR1 and CDR2 (germline): SGHDT, YYEEEE. The CDR3 has 16 amino acids. Trimming cost V 5 bases and J 3 bases, with 21 bases left between them.

The chain couples TRBV5-6 to TRBJ1-2; no definite D call. From germline, CDR1 is SGHDT and CDR2 YYEEEE. V was cut by 2 bases and J by 0 bases, with 11 bases left in between. The length of the CDR3 is 15 residues. CDR3 protein: CASSLRTKANYGYTF. As DNA, the CDR3 is TGTGCCAGCAGCTTACGGACTAAAGCTAACTATGGCTACACCTTC.

The V gene is TRBV7-9, the J gene TRBJ1-1, with D tentatively TRBD1 (6 bases). The CDR3 covers 14 residues. The V gene's germline CDR1 is SEHNR and CDR2 FQNEAQ (reference sequence). Trimming removed 5 bases at V and 5 bases at J, with 15 bases between. The CDR3, as DNA: TGTGCCAGCAGCGCCTCCGGGACACTAACTGAAGCTTTCTTT. Translated: CASSASGTLTEAFF.